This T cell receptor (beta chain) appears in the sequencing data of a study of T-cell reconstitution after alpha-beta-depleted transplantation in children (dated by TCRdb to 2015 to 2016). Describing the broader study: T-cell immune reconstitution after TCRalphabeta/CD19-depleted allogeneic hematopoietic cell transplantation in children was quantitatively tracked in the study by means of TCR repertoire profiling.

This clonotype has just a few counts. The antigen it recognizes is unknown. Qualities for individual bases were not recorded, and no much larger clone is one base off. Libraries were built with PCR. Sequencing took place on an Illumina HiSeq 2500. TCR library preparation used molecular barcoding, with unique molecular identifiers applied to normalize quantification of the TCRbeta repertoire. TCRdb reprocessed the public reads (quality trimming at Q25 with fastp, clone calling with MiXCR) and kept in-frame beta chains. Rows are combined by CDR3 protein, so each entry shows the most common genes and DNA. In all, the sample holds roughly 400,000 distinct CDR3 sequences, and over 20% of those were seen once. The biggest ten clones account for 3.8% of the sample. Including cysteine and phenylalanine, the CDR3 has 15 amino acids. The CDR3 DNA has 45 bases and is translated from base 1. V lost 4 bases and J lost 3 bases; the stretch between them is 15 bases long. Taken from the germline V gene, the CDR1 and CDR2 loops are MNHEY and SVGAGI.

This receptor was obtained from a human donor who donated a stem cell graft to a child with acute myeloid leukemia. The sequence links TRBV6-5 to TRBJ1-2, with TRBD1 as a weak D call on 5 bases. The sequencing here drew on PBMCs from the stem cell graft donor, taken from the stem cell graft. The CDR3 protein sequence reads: CASSFRTTDDYGYTF. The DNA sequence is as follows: TGTGCCAGCAGTTTCCGTACGACAGATGACTATGGCTACACCTTC.